The rows below give T cell receptor beta chains drawn from one sample of a study of T-cell reconstitution after alpha-beta-depleted transplantation in children. Each CDR3 protein is one row after TCRdb ran MiXCR on the PCR reads. The sample lists around 700,000 distinct CDR3 sequences, under 15% seen once, with 0.79% in the top ten. This material consisted of PBMCs, taken before TCRalphabeta/CD19-depleted stem cell transplant. Source of these receptors: a girl aged 2 to 9 with congenital amegakaryocytic thrombocytopenia, due to receive a stem cell transplant. Both conserved end residues are part of each CDR3. A D gene is named only where the DNA matches it firmly. Clone size, where shown, is once, few, many, or a class for clones that have expanded.

v_call,d_call,j_call,clone_size,cdr3_aa,cdr3_nt
TRBV20-1,TRBD2,TRBJ2-7,many,CSARPLTSGSQEQYF,TGCAGTGCTAGACCTTTGACTAGCGGGAGTCAAGAGCAGTACTTC
TRBV29-1,TRBD2,TRBJ2-1,many,CSARTSGRPHEQFF,TGCAGCGCCCGGACTAGCGGGAGGCCGCATGAGCAGTTCTTC
TRBV5-1,TRBD1,TRBJ2-1,few,CASSYRQGNEQFF,TGCGCCAGCAGCTATCGACAGGGCAATGAGCAGTTCTTC
TRBV20-1,TRBD2,TRBJ2-1,many,CSAGGLAGVEQFF,TGCAGTGCCGGGGGGCTAGCGGGCGTTGAGCAGTTCTTC
TRBV7-9,NA,TRBJ1-1,many,CASSLEFRVAEAFF,TGTGCCAGCAGCTTAGAATTTCGGGTCGCTGAAGCTTTCTTT
TRBV12-3/TRBV12-4,NA,TRBJ2-1,many,CASSPLSTLNEQFF,TGTGCCAGCAGCCCCTTGAGCACCCTAAATGAGCAGTTCTTC
TRBV20-1,TRBD2,TRBJ2-5,many,CSARVAGSTYRETQYF,TGCAGTGCTAGGGTAGCGGGCTCGACTTACCGAGAGACCCAGTACTTC
TRBV7-8,TRBD2,TRBJ2-1,many,CASSYRTSGSYEQFF,TGTGCCAGCAGCTATCGGACTAGCGGGAGCTATGAGCAGTTCTTC
TRBV7-9,TRBD1,TRBJ1-4,NA,CASSPRQGMGEKLFF,TGTGCCAGCAGCCCCCGACAGGGGATGGGTGAAAAACTGTTTTTT
TRBV4-1,NA,TRBJ1-5,many,CASNNLAASNQPQHF,TGCGCCAGCAACAACCTCGCGGCCAGCAATCAGCCCCAGCATTTT
TRBV18,NA,TRBJ2-7,NA,CASSKGMSFVDEQYF,TGTGCCAGCTCGAAAGGCATGTCCTTTGTGGACGAGCAGTACTTC
TRBV5-1,NA,TRBJ1-6,many,CASSLQQGTDSPLHF,TGCGCCAGCAGCTTGCAACAGGGAACTGATTCACCCCTCCACTTT
TRBV4-2,NA,TRBJ2-3,few,CASSQYPSTDTQYF,TGTGCCAGCAGCCAATATCCCAGCACAGATACGCAGTATTTT
TRBV12-3/TRBV12-4,TRBD2,TRBJ2-1,few,CASSLAFGPSGLNEQFF,TGTGCCAGCAGTTTAGCGTTCGGGCCTAGCGGGTTGAATGAGCAGTTCTTC
TRBV10-3,NA,TRBJ2-1,many,CAISESQGPQFF,TGTGCCATCAGTGAGTCTCAGGGTCCGCAGTTCTTC
TRBV20-1,TRBD2,TRBJ2-3,many,CSAASGIGTDTQYF,TGCAGTGCTGCCAGCGGGATAGGGACAGATACGCAGTATTTT
TRBV20-1,TRBD2,TRBJ2-4,few,CSARGPSGRSAKNIQYF,TGCAGTGCTAGGGGACCTAGCGGGAGGTCAGCCAAAAACATTCAGTACTTC
TRBV20-1,NA,TRBJ2-5,many,CSARFPGSGTQYF,TGCAGTGCTAGATTCCCAGGATCCGGGACCCAGTACTTC
TRBV20-1,TRBD2,TRBJ2-5,few,CSARTSASSKETQYF,TGCAGTGCTAGAACTAGCGCATCTAGCAAAGAGACCCAGTACTTC
TRBV9,NA,TRBJ2-3,many,CASSVETRVDTQYF,TGTGCCAGCAGCGTAGAGACTAGAGTAGATACGCAGTATTTT
TRBV28,NA,TRBJ1-1,many,CASRYGGSYTEAFF,TGTGCCAGCAGGTATGGGGGCAGTTATACTGAAGCTTTCTTT
TRBV3-1,TRBD2,TRBJ2-7,NA,CASSTPGTRFYEQYF,TGTGCCAGCAGCACTCCCGGGACTAGGTTTTACGAGCAGTACTTC
TRBV5-5,NA,TRBJ2-1,many,CASSYGTRYEQFF,TGTGCCAGCAGCTACGGGACTCGCTATGAGCAGTTCTTC
TRBV10-2,NA,TRBJ2-3,many,CASSGSDTQYF,TGCGCCAGCAGCGGGTCAGATACGCAGTATTTT
TRBV5-1,TRBD2,TRBJ2-1,many,CASSLAGPNNEQFF,TGCGCCAGCAGCCTAGCGGGACCCAACAATGAGCAGTTCTTC
TRBV29-1,NA,TRBJ2-3,many,CSAELNKQYF,TGCAGCGCCGAACTTAACAAGCAGTATTTT
TRBV5-1,NA,TRBJ2-3,few,CASSLIGFDTQYF,TGCGCCAGCAGCTTGATCGGGTTCGATACGCAGTATTTT
TRBV11-1,TRBD1,TRBJ2-7,NA,CASSLGRSTTTGKGEQYF,TGTGCCAGCAGCTTAGGCCGTTCCACGACGACAGGGAAGGGCGAGCAGTACTTC
TRBV5-1,TRBD2,TRBJ2-3,many,CASPRLAGGHF,TGCGCCAGTCCGAGACTAGCGGGAGGCCACTTT
TRBV6-6,NA,TRBJ2-1,few,CASSYGESGQFF,TGTGCCAGCAGTTACGGGGAATCAGGGCAGTTCTTC
TRBV5-1,TRBD1,TRBJ1-5,many,CASSPGQGSYQPQHF,TGCGCCAGCAGCCCGGGACAGGGATCATATCAGCCCCAGCATTTT
TRBV7-9,TRBD1,TRBJ1-2,NA,CASSLMGQGATGYTF,TGTGCCAGCAGCTTAATGGGACAGGGGGCGACCGGCTACACCTTC
TRBV5-1,TRBD1,TRBJ2-3,few,CASSIPGQGASNGLAGVDTQYF,TGCGCCAGCAGCATCCCGGGACAGGGGGCATCGAACGGCCTAGCGGGAGTAGATACGCAGTATTTT
TRBV7-9,TRBD1,TRBJ2-5,few,CASSLLADRGEETQYF,TGTGCCAGCAGCTTACTGGCGGACAGGGGAGAAGAGACCCAGTACTTC